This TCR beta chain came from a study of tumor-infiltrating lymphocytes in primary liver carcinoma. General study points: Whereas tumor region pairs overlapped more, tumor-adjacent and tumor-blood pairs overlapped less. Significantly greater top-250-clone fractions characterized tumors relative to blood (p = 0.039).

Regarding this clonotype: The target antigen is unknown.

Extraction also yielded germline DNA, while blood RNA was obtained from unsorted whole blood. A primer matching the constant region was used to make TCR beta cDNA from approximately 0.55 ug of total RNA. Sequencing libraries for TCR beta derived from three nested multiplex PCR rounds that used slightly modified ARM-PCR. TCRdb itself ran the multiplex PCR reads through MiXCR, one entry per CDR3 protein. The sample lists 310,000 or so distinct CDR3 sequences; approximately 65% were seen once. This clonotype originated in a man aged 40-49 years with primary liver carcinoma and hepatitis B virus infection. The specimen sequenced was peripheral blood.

The CDR3 region is CASSRVQPFYLHEQYF. CDR3 DNA sequence: TGTGCCAGCAGTAGGGTACAGCCTTTTTATCTCCACGAGCAGTACTTC. This chain joins TRBV12-3 or TRBV12-4 and TRBJ2-7; no firm D call. The CDR3 covers 16 residues. Trimming cost V 5 bases and J 5 bases, with 22 bases left between them.